This TCR beta chain was documented in a study of blood T cell repertoires in COVID-19. Study overall: Sites in the United States, Italy and Spain provided acute and convalescent COVID-19 samples. PBMCs, B-cell-depleted T cells, or T cells provided the cDNA or gDNA that made up the material.

Germline loops: CDR1 ENHRY, CDR2 SYGVKD. Between the trimmed V and J ends, which lost 3 bases and 4 bases, there was a span of 7 bases. The CDR3 contains 13 residues. Under the authors' procedure: By means of reference gene primer amplification, nucleated cell counts were estimated. Assay: immunoSEQ multiplex PCR; the TCRdb copy retains only in-frame clones and omits some. The V and J calls and the clone size are those of that table, but D and trimming were determined from the DNA. This sample has some 250,000 clones; around 87% occur once, and the top ten carry approximately 3%. The TCR was taken from a woman in her twenties or thirties who had recovered from COVID-19. The source material was peripheral blood. The chain uses TRBV10-3 and TRBJ1-3; no firm D call. CDR3 in amino acids: CAISDPGGNTIYF. The DNA of the CDR3 is TGTGCCATCAGTGACCCAGGCGGAAACACCATATATTTT.